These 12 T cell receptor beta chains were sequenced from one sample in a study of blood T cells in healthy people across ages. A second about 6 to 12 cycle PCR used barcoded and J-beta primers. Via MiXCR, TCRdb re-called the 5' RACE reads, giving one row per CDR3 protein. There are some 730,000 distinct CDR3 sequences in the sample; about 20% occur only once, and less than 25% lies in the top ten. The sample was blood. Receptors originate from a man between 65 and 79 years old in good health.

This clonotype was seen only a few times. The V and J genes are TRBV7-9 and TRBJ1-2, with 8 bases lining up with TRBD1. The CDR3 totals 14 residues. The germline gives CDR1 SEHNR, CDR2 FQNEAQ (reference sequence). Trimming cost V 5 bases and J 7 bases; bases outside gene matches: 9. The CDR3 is CASSPRTGFGGYTF. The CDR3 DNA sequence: TGTGCCAGCAGCCCCCGGACAGGGTTTGGTGGCTACACCTTC.

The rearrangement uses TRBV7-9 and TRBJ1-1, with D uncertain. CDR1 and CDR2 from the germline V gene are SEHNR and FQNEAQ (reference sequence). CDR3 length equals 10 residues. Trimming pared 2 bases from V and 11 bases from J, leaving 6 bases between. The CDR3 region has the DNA TGTGCCAGCAGCTTAAGGAGGGCTTTCTTT. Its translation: CASSLRRAFF.

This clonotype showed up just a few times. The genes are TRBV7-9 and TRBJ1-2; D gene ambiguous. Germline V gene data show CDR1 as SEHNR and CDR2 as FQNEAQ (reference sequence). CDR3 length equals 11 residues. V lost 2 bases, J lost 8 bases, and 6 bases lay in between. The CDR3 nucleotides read TGTGCCAGCAGCTTATATCAGGGCTACACCTTC. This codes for CASSLYQGYTF. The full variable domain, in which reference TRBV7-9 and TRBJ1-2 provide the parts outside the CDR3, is DTGVSQNPRHKITKRGQNVTFRCDPISEHNRLYWYRQTLGQGPEFLTYFQNEAQLEKSRLLSDRFSAERPKGSFSTLEIQRTEQGDSAMYLCASSLYQGYTFGSGTRLTVV.

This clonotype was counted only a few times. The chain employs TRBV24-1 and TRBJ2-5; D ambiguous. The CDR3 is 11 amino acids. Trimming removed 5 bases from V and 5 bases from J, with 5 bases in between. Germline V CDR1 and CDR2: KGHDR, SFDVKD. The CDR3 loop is CATSASETQYF. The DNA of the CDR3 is TGTGCCACCAGTGCAAGCGAGACCCAGTACTTC.

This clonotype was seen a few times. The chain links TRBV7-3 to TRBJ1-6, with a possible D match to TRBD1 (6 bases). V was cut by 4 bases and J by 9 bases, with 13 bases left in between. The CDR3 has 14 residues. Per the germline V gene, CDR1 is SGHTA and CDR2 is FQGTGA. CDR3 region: CASSSEGGVSPLHF. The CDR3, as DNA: TGTGCCAGCAGCTCCGAAGGGGGTGTTTCACCCCTCCACTTT. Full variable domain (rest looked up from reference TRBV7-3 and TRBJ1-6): GAGVSQTPSNKVTEKGKYVELRCDPISGHTALYWYRQSLGQGPEFLIYFQGTGAADDSGLPNDRFFAVRPEGSVSTLKIQRTERGDSAVYLCASSSEGGVSPLHFGNGTRLTVT.

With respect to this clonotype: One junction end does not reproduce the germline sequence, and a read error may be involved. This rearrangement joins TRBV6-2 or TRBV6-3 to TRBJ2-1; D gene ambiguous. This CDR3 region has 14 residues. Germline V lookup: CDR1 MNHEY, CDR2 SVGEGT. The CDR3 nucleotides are TGTGCCAGCGTCCAAGGCACGAATTACAAAGAGCAGTTCTTC. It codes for CASVQGTNYKEQFF.

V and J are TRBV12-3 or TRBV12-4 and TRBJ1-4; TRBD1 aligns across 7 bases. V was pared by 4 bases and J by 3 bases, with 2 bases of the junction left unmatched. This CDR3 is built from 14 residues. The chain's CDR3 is CASSWDSPNEKLFF. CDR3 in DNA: TGTGCCAGCAGTTGGGACAGTCCTAATGAAAAACTGTTTTTT.

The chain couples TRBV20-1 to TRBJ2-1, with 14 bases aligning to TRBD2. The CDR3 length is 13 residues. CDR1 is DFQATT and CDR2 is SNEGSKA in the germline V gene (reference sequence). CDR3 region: CIVTSGRANEQFF. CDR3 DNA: TGCATCGTGACTAGCGGGAGGGCGAATGAGCAGTTCTTC.

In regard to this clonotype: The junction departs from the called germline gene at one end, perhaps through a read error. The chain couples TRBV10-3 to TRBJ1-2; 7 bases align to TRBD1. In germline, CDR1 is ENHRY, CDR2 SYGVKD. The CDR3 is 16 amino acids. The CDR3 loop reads CATSEPTGNSNYGYTF. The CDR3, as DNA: TGTGCCACCAGTGAGCCGACAGGGAATTCTAACTATGGCTACACCTTC.

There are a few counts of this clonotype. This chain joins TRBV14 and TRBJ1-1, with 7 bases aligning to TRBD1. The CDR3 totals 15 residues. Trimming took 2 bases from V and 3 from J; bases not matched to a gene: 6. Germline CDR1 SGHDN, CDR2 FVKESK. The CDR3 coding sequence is TGTGCCAGCAGCCAAATGGACAGGCGATACACTGAAGCTTTCTTT. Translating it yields CASSQMDRRYTEAFF.

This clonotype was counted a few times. The chain's CDR3 is CASRKNLWTGVVNNEQFF. The CDR3 bases are TGTGCCAGCAGAAAAAACTTATGGACTGGTGTTGTGAACAATGAGCAGTTCTTC. The chain employs TRBV2 and TRBJ2-1, with D maybe TRBD2 (5 bases). V lost 6 bases and J 5 bases, leaving 26 bases between the germline ends. Germline CDR1 is SNHLY and CDR2 is FYNNEI. The CDR3 is 18 residues long.

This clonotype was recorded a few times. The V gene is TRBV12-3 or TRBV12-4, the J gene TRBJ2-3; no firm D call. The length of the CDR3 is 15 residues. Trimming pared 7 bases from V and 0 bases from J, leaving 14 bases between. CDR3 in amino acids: CASTPLSSSTDTQYF. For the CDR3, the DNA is TGTGCCAGCACTCCCCTGTCGAGTAGCACAGATACGCAGTATTTT.